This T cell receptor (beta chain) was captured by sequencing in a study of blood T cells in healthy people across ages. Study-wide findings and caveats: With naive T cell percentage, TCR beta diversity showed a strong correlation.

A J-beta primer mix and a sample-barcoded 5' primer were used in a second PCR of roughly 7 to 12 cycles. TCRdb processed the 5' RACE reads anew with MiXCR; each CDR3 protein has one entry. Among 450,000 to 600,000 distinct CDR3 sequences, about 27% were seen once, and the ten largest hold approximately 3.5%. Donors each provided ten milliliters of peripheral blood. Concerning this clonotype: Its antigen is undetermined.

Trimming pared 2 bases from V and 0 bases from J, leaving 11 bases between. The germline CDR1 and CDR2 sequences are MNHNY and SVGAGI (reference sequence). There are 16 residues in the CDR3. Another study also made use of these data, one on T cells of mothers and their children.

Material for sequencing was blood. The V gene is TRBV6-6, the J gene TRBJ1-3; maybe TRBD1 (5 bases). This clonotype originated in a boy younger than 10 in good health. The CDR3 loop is CASSYGRGNSGNTIYF. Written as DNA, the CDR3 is TGTGCCAGCAGTTACGGAAGGGGAAACTCTGGAAACACCATATATTTT.